Following are 6 T cell receptor beta chains from one sample sequenced in a study of T cell clones after liver transplantation. No antigen is known for these receptors. Clones were sequenced by immunoSEQ multiplex PCR, and TCRdb holds only the in-frame ones, with some missing. The sample holds over 2,000 clones, 31% seen once. Sequencing of dividing CFSE-low cells from the MLR defined alloreactive TCRbeta sequences. Sequenced input: CD8+ T cells from cultured PBMCs. The source of these receptors is a human patient who received a liver transplant. Some of the T cells might come from the graft donor.

This clone is labeled as medium-sized. The rearrangement uses TRBV28 and TRBJ2-4, with D perhaps matching TRBD2 (6 bases). CDR1 and CDR2 (germline): MDHEN, SYDVKM. V was pared by 5 bases and J by 6 bases, with 29 bases between. The CDR3 spans 19 residues. CDR3 loop: CASSPRPWGGTAGRNIQYF. For the CDR3, the DNA is TGTGCCAGCAGTCCTCGACCTTGGGGCGGGACCGCCGGGAGAAACATTCAGTACTTC.

To note about this clone: The junction and the germline gene differ at one end; a read error may be behind it. Other DNA sequences in this specimen translate into the identical CDR3. V gene TRBV6-5 combines with J gene TRBJ2-3, with 7 bases identical to TRBD1. Germline CDR1 MNHEY, CDR2 SVGAGI. The CDR3 has 13 residues. The chain's CDR3 is CASSTGVTDTQYF. DNA for the CDR3: TGTGCCAGCAGTACAGGGGTAACAGATACGCAATATTTT.

V and J are TRBV28 and TRBJ1-5; tentatively, D is TRBD1 (6 bases). The germline V and J ends were trimmed by 0 bases and 3 bases, with 15 bases remaining between them. Germline V gene data show CDR1 as MDHEN and CDR2 as SYDVKM. This CDR3 spans 17 amino acids. The CDR3, as DNA: TGTGCCAGCAGTTTATGGGGGGGGCTCAACCCCAATCAGCCCCAGCATTTT. It specifies CASSLWGGLNPNQPQHF.

This clone is medium-sized within its sample. The V gene is TRBV4-3, the J gene TRBJ1-5; the match to TRBD1 covers 7 bases. V was clipped by 4 bases and J by 4 bases; unmatched bases: 4. The germline V gene encodes CDR1 LGHNA and CDR2 YSLEER. The length of the CDR3 is 14 residues. CDR3 sequence reads: CASSLGTANQPQHF. DNA for the CDR3: TGCGCCAGCAGCCTCGGGACAGCAAATCAGCCCCAGCATTTT.

This clone has just a few counts. The CDR3 sequence: CASITTNGGGYTF. For the CDR3, the DNA is TGTGCCAGCATAACAACCAACGGGGGTGGCTACACCTTC. The rearrangement joins TRBV6-5 to TRBJ1-2; D is possibly TRBD1 (5 bases). The CDR3 loop spans 13 amino acids. The V and J ends lost 7 bases and 7 bases respectively, with 16 bases between them. CDR1 and CDR2 from the germline V gene are MNHEY and SVGAGI.

The chain links TRBV7-6 to TRBJ2-7, with no clear D. Deletions cut 1 base from V and 2 bases from J, with 6 bases between. This CDR3 region has 13 residues. Germline V gene data show CDR1 as SGHVS and CDR2 as FNYEAQ. The CDR3: CASSLGTAYEQYF. For the CDR3, the DNA is TGTGCCAGCAGCTTAGGAACAGCCTACGAGCAGTACTTC.